This T cell receptor beta chain emerged from a study of blood T cell repertoires in COVID-19. Overall study: Sites in the United States, Italy and Spain provided acute and convalescent COVID-19 samples. PBMCs, B-cell-depleted T cells, or T cells were the source of the cDNA or gDNA that made up the material.

Looked up from germline, CDR1 is MNHEY and CDR2 is SVGAGI. The V and J ends lost 8 bases and 5 bases, in that order; junction bases with no gene match: 8. The CDR3 is 14 residues long. This study enrolled people aged about 18 to 100 from roughly 24 US geographic areas. In assigning cohorts, the study relied on participant-reported clinical history. Measured with immunoSEQ multiplex PCR; TCRdb has only the in-frame clones, and not every one. The sample consists of about 400,000 clones, approximately 91% of them appearing once. Sequencing was carried out using PBMCs or T cells enriched from blood (not recorded which). The V call is TRBV6-5, the J call TRBJ1-1; TRBD1 matches at 10 bases. This receptor was taken from a woman in her forties with acute COVID-19. In nucleotides, the CDR3 is TGTGCCAGCTCGAGACAGGGGGCGCGGACTGAAGCTTTCTTT. Its protein product is CASSRQGARTEAFF.